The entry below describes one TCR beta chain. The V gene lost 5 bases and the J gene lost 5 bases, with 9 bases spanning the gap. Germline-derived CDR1 and CDR2 are LGHDT and YNNKEL (reference sequence). The CDR3 consists of 12 residues. Using immunoSEQ multiplex PCR, the repertoire was profiled, and TCRdb retains in-frame clones only, with some absent. Altogether about 47,000 clones are present, 75% to 90% being singletons, with the ten largest covering 6.5% to 9%. The data derive from a study of blood T cell repertoires in COVID-19. This TCR came from a man in his sixties with active COVID-19. Input material: peripheral blood. This chain joins TRBV3-1 (or the pseudogene TRBV3-2) and TRBJ1-1; perhaps TRBD1 as D (6 bases). DNA of the CDR3: TGTGCCAGCAGCTATACAGGGACTGAAGCTTTCTTT. Translation gives CASSYTGTEAFF.